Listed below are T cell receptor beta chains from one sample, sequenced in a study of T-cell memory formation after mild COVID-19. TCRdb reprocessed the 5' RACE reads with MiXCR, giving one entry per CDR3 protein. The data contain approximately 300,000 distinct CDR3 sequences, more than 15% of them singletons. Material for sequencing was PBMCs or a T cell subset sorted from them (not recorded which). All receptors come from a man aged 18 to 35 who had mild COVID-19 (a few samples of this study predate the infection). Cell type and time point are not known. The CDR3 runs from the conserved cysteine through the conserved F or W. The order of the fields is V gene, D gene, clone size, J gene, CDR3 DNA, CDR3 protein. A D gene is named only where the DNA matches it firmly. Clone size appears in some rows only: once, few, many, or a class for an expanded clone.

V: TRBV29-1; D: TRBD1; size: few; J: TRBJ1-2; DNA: TGCAGCGCTGGGGGACAGTACTATGGCTACACCTTC; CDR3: CSAGGQYYGYTF
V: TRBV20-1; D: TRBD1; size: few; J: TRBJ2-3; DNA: TGCAGTGCTAAGGACAGGGGGAGCACAGATACGCAGTATTTT; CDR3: CSAKDRGSTDTQYF
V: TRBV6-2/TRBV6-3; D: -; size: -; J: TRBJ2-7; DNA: TGTGCCAGCGCTTGGCTCAAGAATGGTGAGCAGTACTTC; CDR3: CASAWLKNGEQYF
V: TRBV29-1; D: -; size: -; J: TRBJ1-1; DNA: TGCAGCGTTGTGGACAGAACGATGAACACTGAAGCTTTCTTT; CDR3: CSVVDRTMNTEAFF
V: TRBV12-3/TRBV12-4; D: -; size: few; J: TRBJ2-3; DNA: TGTGCCAGCAGTTTGGGGAGGGGGCTCGCAGATACGCAGTATTTT; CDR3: CASSLGRGLADTQYF
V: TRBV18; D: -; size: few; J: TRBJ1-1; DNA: TGTGCCAGCTCACGTGATCAGAACACTGAAGCTTTCTTT; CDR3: CASSRDQNTEAFF
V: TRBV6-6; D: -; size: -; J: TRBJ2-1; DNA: TGTGCCAGCAGTCTCTCCCCGTTAAGCGGCGATGAGCAGTTCTTC; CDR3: CASSLSPLSGDEQFF
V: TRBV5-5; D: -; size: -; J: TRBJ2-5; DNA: TGTGCCAGCAGCTTGGTTCAGGGAGCAGAGACCCAGTACTTC; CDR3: CASSLVQGAETQYF
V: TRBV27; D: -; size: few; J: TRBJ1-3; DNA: TGTGCCAGCAGTGACCGACCCGGGCCTGGAAACACCATATATTTT; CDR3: CASSDRPGPGNTIYF
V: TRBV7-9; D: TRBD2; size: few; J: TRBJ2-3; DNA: TGTGCCAGCAGCTTCCAAGCGGGGGGAGCAGATACGCAGTATTTT; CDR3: CASSFQAGGADTQYF
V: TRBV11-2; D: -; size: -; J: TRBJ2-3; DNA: TGTGCCAGCAGCCCGCGGGGCGGGGAAAACACAGATACGCAGTATTTT; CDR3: CASSPRGGENTDTQYF
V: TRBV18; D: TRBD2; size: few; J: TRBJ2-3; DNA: TGTGCCAGCTCTCAAAACCGCCCGGGCGGGGGAGGAGATACGCAGTATTTT; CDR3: CASSQNRPGGGGDTQYF
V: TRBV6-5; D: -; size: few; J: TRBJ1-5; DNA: TGTGCCAGCAGCCCCGGCGGGGCTTACAATCAGCCCCAGCATTTT; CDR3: CASSPGGAYNQPQHF
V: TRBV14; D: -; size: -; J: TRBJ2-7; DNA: TGTGCCAGCAGCCAAGGCCTGGGGGCCTTGATTGATGAGCAGTACTTC; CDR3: CASSQGLGALIDEQYF
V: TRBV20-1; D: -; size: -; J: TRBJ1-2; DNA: TGCAGTGCCGAGGCCAACAGGGTCTATGGCTACACCTTC; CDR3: CSAEANRVYGYTF
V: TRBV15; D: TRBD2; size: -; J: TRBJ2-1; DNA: TGTGCCACCAGCACCCCTAGCGGGGTCTCCTACAATGAGCAGTTCTTC; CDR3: CATSTPSGVSYNEQFF
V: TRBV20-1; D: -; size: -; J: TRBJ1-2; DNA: TGCAGTGCTACCAGGTCCCTCCTAGTTTCCTATGGCTACACCTTC; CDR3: CSATRSLLVSYGYTF
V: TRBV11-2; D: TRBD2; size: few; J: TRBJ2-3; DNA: TGTGCCAGCAGCGCCCTACTAGCGGGGCGTCTCGATACGCAGTATTTT; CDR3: CASSALLAGRLDTQYF
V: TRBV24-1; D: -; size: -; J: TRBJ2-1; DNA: TGTGCCACCAAAGCGGGTGCTGGCAATGAGCAGTTCTTC; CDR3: CATKAGAGNEQFF
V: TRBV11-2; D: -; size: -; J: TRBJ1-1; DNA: TGTGCCAGCAGCCTGGGACACGCGAACACTGAAGCTTTCTTT; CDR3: CASSLGHANTEAFF
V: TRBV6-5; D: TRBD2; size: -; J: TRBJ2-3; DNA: TGTGCCAGCAGTTACGGAGCGGGGACCACAGATACGCAGTATTTT; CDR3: CASSYGAGTTDTQYF
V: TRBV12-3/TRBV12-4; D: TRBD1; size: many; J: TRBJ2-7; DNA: TGTGCCAGCAGTTCCCAACAGGGGAGCGTGCAGTACTTC; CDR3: CASSSQQGSVQYF
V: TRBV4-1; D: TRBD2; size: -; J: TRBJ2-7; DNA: TGCGCCAGCAGCCATCCCGGGGGGGGGCCCTCCTACGAGCAGTACTTC; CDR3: CASSHPGGGPSYEQYF
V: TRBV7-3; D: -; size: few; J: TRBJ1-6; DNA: TGTGCCAGCAGCACTGGACGCGTTCCTAATTCACCCCTCCACTTT; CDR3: CASSTGRVPNSPLHF
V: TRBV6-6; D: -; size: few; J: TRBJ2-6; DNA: TGTGCCAGCAGCGGGGCAGAGGGGGCCAACGTCCTGACTTTC; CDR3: CASSGAEGANVLTF
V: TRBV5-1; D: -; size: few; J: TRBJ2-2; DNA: TGCGCCAGCAGCTTGGCCGGAAGGGGGAACACCGGGGAGCTGTTTTTT; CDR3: CASSLAGRGNTGELFF
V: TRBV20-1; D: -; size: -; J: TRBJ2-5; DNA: TGCAGTGCTAGAAGAGGAGGACGTATGGAGACCCAGTACTTC; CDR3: CSARRGGRMETQYF
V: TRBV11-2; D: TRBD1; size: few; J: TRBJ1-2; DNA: TGTGCCAGCAGCCTATCGACAGGGTTCGAGGGCTACACCTTC; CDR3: CASSLSTGFEGYTF
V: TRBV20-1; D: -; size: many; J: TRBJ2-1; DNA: TGCAGTGCTAGAGATCCCAATGAGCAGTTCTTC; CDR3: CSARDPNEQFF
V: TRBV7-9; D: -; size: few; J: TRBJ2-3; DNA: TGTGCCAGCAGCCGACGGGGGCCCGATACGCAGTATTTT; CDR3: CASSRRGPDTQYF
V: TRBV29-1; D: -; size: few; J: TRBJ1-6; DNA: TGCAGCGTGGCCCTTGGGGGCAATAATTCACCCCTCCACTTT; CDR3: CSVALGGNNSPLHF
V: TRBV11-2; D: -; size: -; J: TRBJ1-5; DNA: TGTGCCAGCAGCTTAGCCCAGGAGGGCCTACAGCATTTT; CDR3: CASSLAQEGLQHF
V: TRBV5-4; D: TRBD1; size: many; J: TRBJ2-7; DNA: TGTGCCAGCAGCCTACCTGGGACAGGGACATACGAGCAGTACTTC; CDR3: CASSLPGTGTYEQYF
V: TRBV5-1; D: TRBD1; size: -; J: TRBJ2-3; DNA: TGCGCCAGCAGCGGCGGGACAGGCCGCGGAGATACGCAGTATTTT; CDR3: CASSGGTGRGDTQYF
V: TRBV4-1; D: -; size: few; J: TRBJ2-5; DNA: TGCGCCAGCAGCCAAGACCCCTCTACCGCCCAAGAGACCCAGTACTTC; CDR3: CASSQDPSTAQETQYF
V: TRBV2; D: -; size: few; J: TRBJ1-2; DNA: TGTGCCAGCAGCCCAGACATCTATGGCTACACCTTC; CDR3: CASSPDIYGYTF
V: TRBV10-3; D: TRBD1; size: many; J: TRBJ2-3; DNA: TGTGCCACCTTGGGACAGGCGGCGGATACGCAGTATTTT; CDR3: CATLGQAADTQYF
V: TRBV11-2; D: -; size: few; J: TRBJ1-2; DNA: TGTGCCAGCAGCTTTTTACAGGGTGACTATGGCTACACCTTC; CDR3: CASSFLQGDYGYTF
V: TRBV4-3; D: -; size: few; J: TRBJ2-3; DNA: TGCGCCAGCAGCCCCCAGCTAGCAGATACGCAGTATTTT; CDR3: CASSPQLADTQYF
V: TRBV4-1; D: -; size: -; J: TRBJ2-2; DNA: TGCGCCAGCAGCCATGCCAGGGAGGGGGCGAACACCGGGGAGCTGTTTTTT; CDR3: CASSHAREGANTGELFF
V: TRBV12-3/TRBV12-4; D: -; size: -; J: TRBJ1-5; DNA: TGTGCCAGCAGTTTCGGACGACAGGGCAATCAGCCCCAGCATTTT; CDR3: CASSFGRQGNQPQHF
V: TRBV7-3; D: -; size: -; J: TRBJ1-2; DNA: TGTGCCAGCAGCGCGAGGGAGGGGCCACACTATGGCTACACCTTC; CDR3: CASSAREGPHYGYTF
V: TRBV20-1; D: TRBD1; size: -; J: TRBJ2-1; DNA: TGCAGTGCAGACTGGGGACAGGGGAGGAATGAGCAGTTCTTC; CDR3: CSADWGQGRNEQFF
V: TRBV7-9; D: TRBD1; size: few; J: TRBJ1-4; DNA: TGTGCCAGCAGCTCACAGGGGGAAAAACTGTTTTTT; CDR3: CASSSQGEKLFF
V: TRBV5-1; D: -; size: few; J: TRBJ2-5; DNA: TGCGCCAGCAGCCAAACAACGCAGACCCAGTACTTC; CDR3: CASSQTTQTQYF
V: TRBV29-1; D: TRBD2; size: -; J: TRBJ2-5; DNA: TGCAGCGTTGACACGGCGGGGGGGCCGTGGGAGACCCAGTACTTC; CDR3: CSVDTAGGPWETQYF
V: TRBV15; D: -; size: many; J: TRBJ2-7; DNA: TGTGCCACCAGCAGAGAGGAAGGGGGATGGTACGAGCAGTACTTC; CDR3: CATSREEGGWYEQYF
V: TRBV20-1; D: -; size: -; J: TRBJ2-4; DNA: TGCAGTGCTAGAGATCCTAACGGGGGCGATGCCAAAAACATTCAGTACTTC; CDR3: CSARDPNGGDAKNIQYF
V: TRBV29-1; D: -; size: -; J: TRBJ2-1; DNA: TGCAGCGCCAACAACAGGGCCCATGAGCAGTTCTTC; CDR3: CSANNRAHEQFF
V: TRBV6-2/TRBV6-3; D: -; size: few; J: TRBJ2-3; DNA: TGTGCCAGCAGCCGCCGAACCCGGGGGAGGACAGATACGCAGTATTTT; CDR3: CASSRRTRGRTDTQYF
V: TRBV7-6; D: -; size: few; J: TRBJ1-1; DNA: TGTGCCAGCAGCCCGAAGGTCGGTAATGATGAAGCTTTCTTT; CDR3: CASSPKVGNDEAFF
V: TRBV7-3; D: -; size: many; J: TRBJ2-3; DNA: TGTGCCAGCAGCTTTTTTAGAGCGCAGTATTTT; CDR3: CASSFFRAQYF
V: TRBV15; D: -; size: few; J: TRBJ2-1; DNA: TGTGCCACCAGCAGAGGGGAGTACAATGAGCAGTTCTTC; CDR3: CATSRGEYNEQFF
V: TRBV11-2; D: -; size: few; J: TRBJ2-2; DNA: TGTGCCAGCAGCTTAGCCTGGGCCGGGGAGCTGTTTTTT; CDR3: CASSLAWAGELFF
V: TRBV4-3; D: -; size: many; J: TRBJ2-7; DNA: TGCGCCAGCAGCCAAGAGACGCCATCAGGCCTGGGGGACGAGCAGTACTTC; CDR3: CASSQETPSGLGDEQYF